The present entry profiles one T cell receptor (beta chain) with its context. Germline V gene sequence: CDR1 SNHLY, CDR2 FYNNEI. This CDR3 has 17 amino acids. J was trimmed by 6 bases and V by 5 bases; bases with no gene match: 9. Time point indicated: pre-reinfection, 55 to 20 weeks before reinfection detection. No in vitro expansion preceded TCR sequencing of the sorted cells. The Montreal HEPCO cohort supplied donors who inject drugs. Method: immunoSEQ multiplex PCR; TCRdb's copy keeps in-frame clones and lacks some. The table shows just over 50,000 clones, with 85% to 90% occurring only once. This specimen belongs to a study of memory CD8 T cells in hepatitis C reinfection.

The chain uses TRBV2 and TRBJ2-3, with 15 bases identical to TRBD2. The sequenced sample was naive CD8+ T cells sorted from blood. This receptor was obtained from a man between 18 and 29 years old with hepatitis C virus infection. The CDR3 nucleotides are TGTGCCAGCAGTCCGACCGGGACTAGCGGGGGGCGGGATACGCAGTATTTT. It translates to CASSPTGTSGGRDTQYF.